A single sample gave rise to the 29 T cell receptor beta chains below, sequenced in a study of T-cell reconstitution after alpha-beta-depleted transplantation in children. Unique molecular identifiers were incorporated when the TCRbeta library was constructed. TCRdb reprocessed the PCR reads via MiXCR and lists one record per CDR3 protein. The table records about 90,000 distinct CDR3 sequences, less than 20% of them present only once. Sample: PBMCs, mostly from graft donor cells, taken 180 days after TCRalphabeta/CD19-depleted stem cell transplant. These receptors were taken from a male patient between 2 and 15 years old who had a stem cell transplant for acute lymphoblastic leukemia, so the T cells may come from the graft donor.

Only a few counts were recorded for this clonotype. The chain recombines TRBV4-3 with TRBJ2-2; 15 bases match TRBD2. V shed 3 bases and J 2 bases; nucleotides not matched to a gene: 10. Germline loops: CDR1 LGHNA, CDR2 YSLEER. The CDR3 sequence is 20 residues long. DNA for the CDR3: TGCGCCAGCAGCCATTACCCGGGACTAGCGGGGGGCCCCAACACCGGGGAGCTGTTTTTT. Translating it yields CASSHYPGLAGGPNTGELFF.

This clonotype has more than one count but fewer than ten. This rearrangement joins TRBV7-2 to TRBJ1-5; D gene unclear. V was clipped by 5 bases and J by 3 bases, with 14 bases between them. The CDR3 has 15 amino acids. CDR1 is SGHTA, CDR2 FQGNSA, per germline. The CDR3 nucleotides read TGTGCCAGCAGCCCCCACGGGCTTTCCAATCAGCCCCAGCATTTT. Its protein is CASSPHGLSNQPQHF.

The chain joins TRBV11-1 to TRBJ2-2, with D unresolved. The CDR3 consists of 18 residues. The ends were cut back, 5 bases at V and 3 bases at J, with 22 bases in the middle. Germline lookup yields CDR1 SGHAT and CDR2 FQDESV (reference sequence). In DNA form, the CDR3 reads TGTGCCAGCAGCCTAGAGGACGGCAAAAAGCTGTACACCGGGGAGCTGTTTTTT. Its translation is CASSLEDGKKLYTGELFF.

There are a few counts of this clonotype. V usage is TRBV12-3 or TRBV12-4 and J usage is TRBJ1-2; D ambiguous. Trimming cost V 3 bases and J 10 bases, with 15 bases left between them. CDR3 length equals 13 residues. Written as DNA, the CDR3 is TGTGCCAGCAGTTTGGACGGGTTCGAGGACTACACCTTC. This gives the protein CASSLDGFEDYTF.

V is TRBV9 and J is TRBJ2-5, with D hard to call. Germline CDR1 and CDR2: SGDLS and YYNGEE. V was shortened by 0 bases and J by 3 bases, with 6 bases between the two germline ends. The CDR3 runs to 13 residues. The DNA for the CDR3 is TGTGCCAGCAGCGTAGGAGCAGAAGAGACCCAGTACTTC. The encoded protein is CASSVGAEETQYF.

This clonotype was recorded at least ten times. The V call is TRBV5-6, the J call TRBJ2-1; 14 bases line up with TRBD2. The CDR3 is made up of 13 amino acids. Unmatched junction bases numbered 3, after V lost 4 bases and J lost 12 bases. Germline CDR1 SGHDT, CDR2 YYEEEE. The chain's CDR3 is CASSPGTSGGQFF. In DNA, the CDR3 is TGTGCCAGCAGCCCGGGGACTAGCGGGGGGCAGTTCTTC.

This sequence joins TRBV20-1 and TRBJ2-5, with 7 bases that match TRBD2. Germline V lookup: CDR1 DFQATT, CDR2 SNEGSKA (reference sequence). Losses at the gene ends were 5 bases for V and 2 bases for J; bases not matched to a gene: 11. The CDR3 consists of 15 residues. The CDR3 protein is CSARVPGTTQETQYF. CDR3 bases: TGCAGTGCTCGAGTCCCCGGGACTACTCAAGAGACCCAGTACTTC.

This clonotype was seen only a few times. The J gene is TRBJ2-5, the V gene TRBV9; D not certain. The CDR3 consists of 14 residues. CDR1 and CDR2 from the germline V gene are SGDLS and YYNGEE. V lost 1 base and J lost 3, with 10 bases in between. CDR3 in DNA: TGTGCCAGCAGCGTAAGGACCCTAGAAGAGACCCAGTACTTC. Protein product: CASSVRTLEETQYF.

This clonotype was counted many times. This chain uses TRBV12-3 or TRBV12-4 with TRBJ2-3; D not certain. The CDR3 is 14 amino acids. V shed 6 bases and J shed 3 bases, with 13 bases lying between them. The CDR3 nucleotides read TGTGCCAGCAGAGTGGCAGGCGAGACAGATACGCAGTATTTT. Its translation: CASRVAGETDTQYF.

The V call is TRBV19, the J call TRBJ1-5, with D possibly matching TRBD1 (6 bases). The CDR3 length is 14 residues. From germline, CDR1 is LNHDA and CDR2 SQIVND (reference sequence). V was shortened by 10 bases and J by 3 bases, with 16 bases between the two germline ends. The CDR3 spells CATAVTGPNQPQHF. Here the CDR3 DNA reads TGTGCCACCGCCGTGACAGGCCCCAATCAGCCCCAGCATTTT.

This clonotype came up many times. This rearrangement joins TRBV5-8 to TRBJ2-1; 11 nucleotides line up with TRBD2. The germline CDR1 and CDR2 sequences are SGHTS and YDEGEE. The ends lost 0 bases at V and 6 bases at J; junction bases unmatched: 5. This CDR3 contains 16 residues. The chain's CDR3 is CASSLDGLAGGNEQFF. The CDR3 coding sequence is TGTGCCAGCAGCTTGGACGGGCTAGCGGGGGGCAATGAGCAGTTCTTC. Full variable domain (remainder filled in from reference TRBV5-8 and TRBJ2-1): EAGVTQSPTHLIKTRGQQATLRCSPISGHTSVYWYQQALGLGLQFLLWYDEGEERNRGNFPPRFSGRQFPNYSSELNVNALELEDSALYLCASSLDGLAGGNEQFFGPGTRLTVL.

The chain links TRBV19 to TRBJ1-5; TRBD1 matches at 8 bases. Trimming cost V 5 bases and J 6 bases; bases outside gene matches: 6. This CDR3 region has 14 residues. Per the germline V gene, CDR1 is LNHDA and CDR2 is SQIVND (reference sequence). CDR3 in DNA: TGTGCCAGTAGTTCCCAGGGGGCAATTCAGCCCCAGCATTTT. This sequence encodes CASSSQGAIQPQHF.

This clonotype turned up a few times. This chain connects TRBV20-1 to TRBJ1-6, with 8 bases that match TRBD1. The J segment lost 7 bases and the V segment lost 0 bases, leaving 5 bases of the junction unmatched. The CDR3 consists of 15 residues. Germline assignment: CDR1 DFQATT and CDR2 SNEGSKA (reference sequence). The CDR3 nucleotides read TGCAGTGCTAGAGATCCCAGGGGGCGGAATTCACCCCTCCACTTT. Translating gives CSARDPRGRNSPLHF.

In this sample, this clonotype turned up a few times. This chain links TRBV15 with TRBJ1-4; TRBD1 matches at 11 bases. V dropped 5 bases and J dropped 4; count of bases not matched to a gene: 9. The germline V gene has CDR1 LNHNV and CDR2 YYDKDF (reference sequence). The CDR3 covers 17 residues. The DNA for the CDR3 is TGTGCCACCAGCGGAAGGACAGGGGGCGCTGGTAATGAAAAACTGTTTTTT. Its translation: CATSGRTGGAGNEKLFF.

This clonotype has only a few counts. CDR3 sequence reads: CASSFGLAASYEQYF. CDR3 DNA: TGTGCCAGCAGCTTCGGACTAGCTGCTTCCTACGAGCAGTACTTC. This chain links TRBV5-6 with TRBJ2-7; TRBD2 agrees at 8 bases. Per germline, CDR1 SGHDT and CDR2 YYEEEE. J lost 1 base, V lost 2 bases, and 5 bases had no gene match. The CDR3 length is 15 residues. The full variable domain, its missing parts supplied by reference TRBV5-6 and TRBJ2-7, is DAGVTQSPTHLIKTRGQQVTLRCSPKSGHDTVSWYQQALGQGPQFIFQYYEEEERQRGNFPDRFSGHQFPNYSSELNVNALLLGDSALYLCASSFGLAASYEQYFGPGTRLTVT.

In its sample, this clonotype is large. This chain links TRBV4-1 with TRBJ1-2; unclear D gene. V lost 0 bases and J 7 bases, leaving 12 bases between the germline ends. Germline CDR1 and CDR2: MGHRA and YSYEKL. This CDR3 is built from 14 residues. Written as DNA, the CDR3 is TGCGCCAGCAGCCAAGATCGCATGACGGGTGGCTACACCTTC. This translates into CASSQDRMTGGYTF.

There are a few counts of this clonotype. Germline is not matched at one junction end, which may reflect a read error. The V gene is TRBV6-5, the J gene TRBJ2-7; D gene uncertain. Germline V gene data show CDR1 as MNHEY and CDR2 as SVGAGI. This CDR3 contains 15 residues. The CDR3 loop is CASSYGPPDSYEEYF. The CDR3 DNA is TGTGCCAGCAGTTACGGGCCCCCTGACTCCTACGAGGAGTACTTC.

A few counts support this clonotype. The gene calls are TRBV4-3 and TRBJ2-7, with D possibly TRBD2 on 7 matching bases. The CDR3 has 13 residues. CDR1 is LGHNA, CDR2 YSLEER, per germline. V was trimmed by 0 bases and J by 12 bases, leaving 15 bases between them. The CDR3 loop is CASSQERGTPSYF. CDR3 in DNA: TGCGCCAGCAGCCAAGAGCGGGGGACACCTTCGTACTTC.

V is TRBV11-3 and J is TRBJ2-1; no firm D call. Germline CDR1 is SGHNT and CDR2 is YENEEA. V shed 1 base and J shed 13 bases, with 23 bases lying between them. The CDR3 length is 16 residues. DNA of the CDR3: TGTGCCAGCAGCTTAGTGCATAACCCCCCCTCTAGGCCTCAGTTCTTC. The encoded protein is CASSLVHNPPSRPQFF.

The sample holds many counts of this clonotype. The rearrangement uses TRBV29-1 and TRBJ2-2; D not resolved. The germline CDR1 and CDR2 sequences are SQVTM and ANQGSEA. Trimming left V 5 bases short and J 5 bases short, with 12 bases between. The CDR3 runs 13 residues. The CDR3 bases are TGCAGCGTTTTCCTAGGGAAGACCGGGGAGCTGTTTTTT. It translates to CSVFLGKTGELFF.

The V gene is TRBV3-1, the J gene TRBJ2-7; TRBD2 matches 11 bases. Trimming at V came to 10 bases and at J to 1 base, leaving 9 bases not matched to a gene. CDR3 length: 15 residues. The V gene's germline CDR1 is LGHDT and CDR2 YNNKEL (reference sequence). The CDR3 here is CATTQGTSGSYEQYF. The CDR3 nucleotides are TGTGCCACCACCCAAGGGACTAGCGGTTCCTACGAGCAGTACTTC.

This clonotype has ten or more counts. J is TRBJ2-3 and V is TRBV13; TRBD1 matches at 10 bases. There are 17 residues in the CDR3. Looked up from germline, CDR1 is PRHDT and CDR2 is FYEKMQ (reference sequence). V lost 7 bases and J lost 3; bases outside the gene matches: 13. The CDR3 DNA reads TGTGCCAGCAATGGGCGACAGGGGGCCACAGGTACAGATACGCAGTATTTT. Translated, it gives CASNGRQGATGTDTQYF. Complete variable domain (other parts from reference TRBV13 and TRBJ2-3): AAGVIQSPRHLIKEKRETATLKCYPIPRHDTVYWYQQGPGQDPQFLISFYEKMQSDKGSIPDRFSAQQFSDYHSELNMSSLELGDSALYFCASNGRQGATGTDTQYFGPGTRLTVL.

The chain links TRBV18 to TRBJ1-2, with TRBD1 matching 8 bases. The CDR3 runs to 14 residues. Germline V gene data show CDR1 as KGHSH and CDR2 as LQKENI. The ends lost 3 bases at V and 2 bases at J; junction bases unmatched: 2. DNA for the CDR3: TGTGCCAGCTCACCCGACAGGGGAAACTATGGCTACACCTTC. Translation: CASSPDRGNYGYTF.

The V gene is TRBV20-1, the J gene TRBJ2-3; D possibly corresponds to TRBD2 (6 bases). CDR1 and CDR2 (germline): DFQATT, SNEGSKA (reference sequence). The CDR3 consists of 15 residues. V was pared by 6 bases and J by 1 base, with 17 bases between. The CDR3 DNA follows: TGCAGTGCCGAGATGGCTAGCGCTGGCACAGATACGCAGTATTTT. Translating it yields CSAEMASAGTDTQYF.

This clonotype was found a few times. The chain uses TRBV20-1 and TRBJ2-1; D uncertain. The V gene's germline CDR1 is DFQATT and CDR2 SNEGSKA (reference sequence). The CDR3 totals 10 residues. V was pared by 6 bases and J by 9 bases, with 9 bases between. CDR3 in amino acids: CSAIYSEQFF. The CDR3 DNA reads as TGCAGTGCCATATATAGTGAGCAGTTCTTC.

J is TRBJ2-2 and V is TRBV5-1, with D tentatively TRBD2 (5 bases). The V end lost 0 bases, the J end lost 4 bases, and 16 bases lay between the germline ends. CDR1 and CDR2 from the germline V gene are SGHRS and YFSETQ. This CDR3 region has 17 residues. The chain's CDR3 is CASSLALGADRTGELFF. The CDR3 DNA reads as TGCGCCAGCAGCTTGGCCTTAGGAGCGGACCGCACCGGGGAGCTGTTTTTT.

The rearrangement links TRBV11-2 to TRBJ2-3; TRBD2 agrees at 11 bases. This CDR3 is built from 18 residues. CDR1 is SGHAT, CDR2 FQNNGV, per germline. J gave up 3 bases and V 2 bases, and 10 bases lay outside the gene matches. The CDR3 sequence is CASSLRGLAAEKTDTQYF. CDR3 nucleotide sequence: TGTGCCAGCAGCTTAAGGGGACTAGCGGCGGAAAAAACAGATACGCAGTATTTT. Full variable domain (missing parts from reference TRBV11-2 and TRBJ2-3): EAGVAQSPRYKIIEKRQSVAFWCNPISGHATLYWYQQILGQGPKLLIQFQNNGVVDDSQLPKDRFSAERLKGVDSTLKIQPAKLEDSAVYLCASSLRGLAAEKTDTQYFGPGTRLTVL.

V is TRBV10-3 and J is TRBJ2-5; no reliable D call. This CDR3 has 17 amino acids. The V end was cut by 0 bases, the J end by 0 bases, with 14 bases between. CDR1 ENHRY and CDR2 SYGVKD come from the germline V gene. CDR3 DNA sequence: TGTGCCATCAGTGAGTCGGACCCAGCGAAGTACCAAGAGACCCAGTACTTC. Translation gives CAISESDPAKYQETQYF.

The chain links TRBV10-3 to TRBJ1-1, with D uncertain. The CDR3 is 14 residues long. Germline V lookup: CDR1 ENHRY, CDR2 SYGVKD. Trimming cost V 4 bases and J 3 bases, with 12 bases left between them. CDR3 in amino acids: CAISGAAQDTEAFF. The CDR3 nucleotides read TGTGCCATCAGTGGGGCCGCTCAGGACACTGAAGCTTTCTTT.